These 6 T cell receptor beta chains were all obtained from the same sample, sequenced in a study of memory CD4+ T cells and cytomegalovirus serostatus. The table came from immunoSEQ multiplex PCR; TCRdb's copy has only in-frame clones and leaves some out. The sample records tens of thousands of clones, 79% being singletons. The sort gate was single viable CD3+CD4+CD8-CD45RO+ cells for memory CD4+ T cells. Sequenced material: memory CD4+ T cells from blood. The receptors stem from an adult in good health and CMV-seronegative.

V and J are TRBV2 and TRBJ1-1, with D possibly matching TRBD1 (6 bases). V lost 8 bases and J 4 bases, leaving 14 bases between the germline ends. CDR3 size: 13 residues. Per the germline V gene, CDR1 is SNHLY and CDR2 is FYNNEI. CDR3 sequence reads: CASEIRGGTEAFF. As DNA, the CDR3 is TGTGCCAGCGAAATAAGGGGGGGCACTGAAGCTTTCTTT.

V usage is TRBV19 and J usage is TRBJ1-1, with a weak D call TRBD1 (5 bases). The CDR3 runs 15 residues. The ends were cut back, 4 bases at V and 4 bases at J, with 16 bases in the middle. Per the germline V gene, CDR1 is LNHDA and CDR2 is SQIVND (reference sequence). The CDR3 here is CASSTQGLRGTEAFF. The CDR3 nucleotides read TGTGCCAGTAGTACCCAAGGACTGAGGGGCACTGAAGCTTTCTTT.

This clone was observed a few times. The genes are TRBV11-3 and TRBJ2-2; D gene unclear. V lost 5 bases and J lost 6, with 19 bases in between. This CDR3 spans 16 amino acids. Germline lookup yields CDR1 SGHNT and CDR2 YENEEA. The CDR3 loop is CASSHKGWVHAGELFF. The CDR3, as DNA: TGTGCCAGCAGCCATAAGGGTTGGGTACACGCCGGGGAGCTGTTTTTT.

This chain joins TRBV6-5 and TRBJ2-7; 8 bases are a match to TRBD2. V gave up 6 bases and J gave up 6 bases; unmatched junction bases: 13. The CDR3 extends over 15 amino acids. The germline V gene encodes CDR1 MNHEY and CDR2 SVGAGI. Here the CDR3 DNA reads TGTGCCAGCAGCGACCGGAGTAGCGGGGAGGGCGAGCAGTACTTC. Translating gives CASSDRSSGEGEQYF.

The V gene is TRBV2, the J gene TRBJ1-2; 7 positions agree with TRBD1. This CDR3 has 13 amino acids. The germline V gene has CDR1 SNHLY and CDR2 FYNNEI. Trimming removed 9 bases from V and 6 bases from J; junction bases left unmatched: 10. The DNA for the CDR3 is TGTGCCAGTCGAGACAGGGCATTTAATGGCTACACCTTC. Amino acid sequence: CASRDRAFNGYTF.

The gene calls are TRBV11-2 and TRBJ2-5, with D possibly TRBD2 on 5 matching bases. Germline values: CDR1 SGHAT, CDR2 FQNNGV. The V end was cut by 5 bases, the J end by 3 bases, with 10 bases between. The CDR3 length is 13 residues. CDR3 nucleotide sequence: TGTGCCAGCAGCCGTAGCGAAAAAGAGACCCAGTACTTC. It yields the protein CASSRSEKETQYF.